This TCR beta chain appears in the sequencing data of a study of blood T cell repertoires in COVID-19. Study-level background: Collection of acute and convalescent COVID-19 samples took place in the United States, Italy and Spain. T cells, B-cell-depleted T cells, or PBMCs supplied cDNA or gDNA.

Germline V gene lookup returns CDR1 LNHDA and CDR2 SQIVND (reference sequence). The CDR3 consists of 14 residues. The germline V and J ends were trimmed by 6 bases and 4 bases, with 13 bases remaining between them. Under the authors' procedure: Estimation of nucleated cell counts relied on the amplification of reference gene primers. Profiled with immunoSEQ multiplex PCR; TCRdb holds only in-frame clones, not every one. V, J and clone size reflect that table, while D and trimming were determined from the DNA. This sample carries around 150,000 clones, more than 75% of them seen once, and the ten largest clones take 2.5%. This clone occurred once.

Sequencing was performed on peripheral blood. The TCR was taken from a man between 50 and 59 years old with active COVID-19. V is TRBV19 and J is TRBJ1-5; TRBD1 might be the D (5 bases). The CDR3 region is CASRGEGGNQPQHF. The CDR3 region has the DNA TGTGCCAGTAGGGGGGAGGGAGGTAATCAGCCCCAGCATTTT.